This T cell receptor (beta chain) is drawn from a study of OX40 agonist ivuxolimab in advanced cancers. The CDR3 spans 14 residues. From germline, CDR1 is MNHEY and CDR2 SVGAGI. After removal of 5 bases from V and 1 base from J, the junction contained 4 bases not matched to a gene. Findings and limits, study-wide: Within 6 weeks, CD4+ and CD8+ blood T cells expanded clonally at 0.1 to 3.0 mg/kg.

As for this clone: The antigen remains unidentified.

Sequencing was performed with immunoSEQ multiplex PCR; in TCRdb, only in-frame clones are kept and a portion is missing. The profile shows 50,000 to 70,000 clones, roughly 93% of them singletons. This sequence originates from an adult with an advanced solid tumor such as melanoma, head and neck, liver or kidney cancer. V is TRBV6-5 and J is TRBJ2-7; 8 bases are a match to TRBD1. The sequences come from CD4+ or CD8+ T cells sorted from blood, collected in a trial of the OX40 agonist ivuxolimab. The CDR3 loop reads CASSHRQGSYEQYF. CDR3 DNA: TGTGCCAGCAGTCACAGACAGGGGTCCTACGAGCAGTACTTC.